Below are 30 T cell receptor beta chains sequenced from a single sample in a study of metastatic and nonmetastatic thyroid tumors. Using MiXCR, TCRdb re-called clones from the PCR reads. In the table there are about 92,000 clones, 14% to 15% of which are singletons. The entire patient cohort was treatment-naive prior to thyroid surgery. Sequencing input: blood. The receptor source for this set is a female donor with papillary thyroid cancer or a benign thyroid nodule (not recorded which). Some clones in this sample may be carry-over from other donors' samples.

This clone was found many times. The V gene is TRBV28, the J gene TRBJ1-5, with 10 bases fitting TRBD1. This CDR3 is 17 amino acids long. V dropped 1 base and J dropped 1; count of bases not matched to a gene: 4. Germline V gives CDR1 MDHEN, CDR2 SYDVKM. The chain's CDR3 is CASSLYGQGVSNQPQHF. Here the CDR3 DNA reads TGTGCCAGCAGTTTATATGGACAGGGGGTCAGCAATCAGCCCCAGCATTTT.

This clone has at least ten counts. The chain couples TRBV6-2 or TRBV6-3 to TRBJ2-5; possibly TRBD1 for D (7 bases). V was trimmed by 7 bases and J by 3 bases, leaving 15 bases between them. This CDR3 has 14 amino acids. Germline V lookup: CDR1 MNHEY, CDR2 SVGEGT. The CDR3 loop reads CASNGGTAKETQYF. CDR3 nucleotides: TGTGCCAGCAATGGAGGGACAGCGAAAGAGACCCAGTACTTC.

This clone was recorded at least ten times. V is TRBV19 and J is TRBJ1-1; no definite D call. The CDR3 runs 12 residues. The germline CDR1 and CDR2 sequences are LNHDA and SQIVND (reference sequence). V shed 11 bases and J shed 7 bases, with 17 bases lying between them. CDR3 nucleotide sequence: TGTGCCCTCCGAGACTCTTCCCATGAAGCTTTCTTT. As protein: CALRDSSHEAFF. Based on the CDR3 plus reference TRBV19 and TRBJ1-1, the full variable domain is DGGITQSPKYLFRKEGQNVTLSCEQNLNHDAMYWYRQDPGQGLRLIYYSQIVNDFQKGDIAEGYSVSREKKESFPLTVTSAQKNPTAFYLCALRDSSHEAFFGQGTRLTVV.

V is TRBV28 and J is TRBJ2-7; D is uncertain. Germline values: CDR1 MDHEN, CDR2 SYDVKM. The CDR3 is made up of 14 amino acids. Trimming cost V 2 bases and J 2 bases, with 10 bases left between them. CDR3 DNA: TGTGCCAGCAGTTTAGGTGTGTACCCCTACGAGCAGTACTTC. Residues: CASSLGVYPYEQYF.

Concerning this clone: A much larger clone differs from this one at a single base, so this may be a read error. The rearrangement joins TRBV30 to TRBJ2-1; 7 nucleotides match TRBD1. Germline V CDR1 and CDR2: GTSNPN, SVGIG (reference sequence). V lost 4 bases to trimming and J lost 2 bases; unmatched junction nucleotides: 8. The CDR3 loop spans 15 amino acids. CDR3 nucleotide sequence: TGTGCCTGGACCGACGACAGGGTCCCCTACAATGAGCAGTTCTTC. Its translation: CAWTDDRVPYNEQFF.

Concerning this clone: This may stem from a read error, because a much larger clone lies one nucleotide away. The chain joins TRBV11-2 to TRBJ2-7, with 10 bases aligning to TRBD2. The CDR3 loop spans 18 amino acids. The germline V gene encodes CDR1 SGHAT and CDR2 FQNNGV. The CDR3 sequence is CASSFWGSGGPCSYDQYF. The CDR3 DNA reads TGTGCCAGCAGCTTCTGGGGTAGCGGGGGGCCGTGCTCCTACGATCAGTACTTC.

About this clone: Sequence at one end of the junction differs from germline and may be a read error. This chain links TRBV5-1 with TRBJ2-2; D possibly corresponds to TRBD2 (7 bases). Germline assignment: CDR1 SGHRS and CDR2 YFSETQ. CDR3 length: 18 residues. CDR3 protein: CASSLWIRGGRNTGELFF. The DNA of the CDR3 is TGTGCCAGCAGCTTGTGGATCCGCGGGGGCAGGAACACCGGGGAGCTGTTTTTT. The variable domain in full, with the rest retrieved from reference TRBV5-1 and TRBJ2-2, is KAGVTQTPRYLIKTRGQQVTLSCSPISGHRSVSWYQQTPGQGLQFLFEYFSETQRNKGNFPGRFSGRQFSNSRSEMNVSTLELGDSALYLCASSLWIRGGRNTGELFFGEGSRLTVL.

This clone has a count of ten or more. V gene TRBV9 combines with J gene TRBJ2-1, with unresolved D. Germline V CDR1 and CDR2: SGDLS, YYNGEE. CDR3 length equals 16 residues. Deletions cut 0 bases from V and 5 bases from J, with 15 bases between. The CDR3 bases are TGTGCCAGCAGCGTAGAGGCTAGAGTCGGAAACAATGAGCAGTTCTTC. Protein product: CASSVEARVGNNEQFF. The whole variable domain, remainder taken from reference TRBV9 and TRBJ2-1, is DSGVTQTPKHLITATGQRVTLRCSPRSGDLSVYWYQQSLDQGLQFLIQYYNGEERAKGNILERFSAQQFPDLHSELNLSSLELGDSALYFCASSVEARVGNNEQFFGPGTRLTVL.

Many counts were recorded for this clone. The CDR3 reads CASLGPETQYF. In DNA, the CDR3 is TGTGCCAGTTTGGGGCCCGAGACCCAGTACTTC. V gene TRBV19 combines with J gene TRBJ2-5; possibly TRBD1 for D (5 bases). Germline V gene lookup returns CDR1 LNHDA and CDR2 SQIVND (reference sequence). Deletions cut 8 bases from V and 5 bases from J, with 9 bases between. CDR3 length: 11 residues.

This clone was observed at least ten times. The rearrangement joins TRBV7-2 to TRBJ2-3; D is unresolved. This CDR3 has 15 amino acids. Germline lookup yields CDR1 SGHTA and CDR2 FQGNSA. The V end lost 2 bases, the J end lost 2 bases, and 11 bases lay between the germline ends. The CDR3 sequence: CASSLWLDLTDTQYF. The CDR3 DNA reads TGTGCCAGCAGCTTATGGCTGGATCTCACAGATACGCAGTATTTT.

This clone was picked up many times. This chain links TRBV5-1 with TRBJ1-2; unclear D gene. Trimming took off 0 bases at V and 6 bases at J, with 6 bases between the two ends. This CDR3 is 12 amino acids long. Germline assignment: CDR1 SGHRS and CDR2 YFSETQ. CDR3 residues: CASSLESDGYTF. CDR3 DNA: TGCGCCAGCAGCTTGGAGTCGGATGGCTACACCTTC.

This clone appeared many times. The chain links TRBV11-1 to TRBJ2-7, with 8 bases matching TRBD1. The germline V gene encodes CDR1 SGHAT and CDR2 FQDESV (reference sequence). The CDR3 loop spans 16 amino acids. V dropped 5 bases and J dropped 1; count of bases not matched to a gene: 10. CDR3 in amino acids: CASSQPGTGGSYEQYF. Here the CDR3 DNA reads TGTGCCAGCAGCCAACCCGGGACAGGCGGTTCCTACGAGCAGTACTTC.

This clone was seen repeatedly, ten times or more. The chain recombines TRBV12-3 or TRBV12-4 with TRBJ2-1, with 11 bases that match TRBD1. The junction had 11 bases not matched to a gene; V was cut back by 1 base and J by 3 bases. The CDR3 spans 19 residues. CDR3 sequence (DNA): TGTGCCAGCAGTTTAGGTAGAGTAAGGGGGACAGGGGGCTACAATGAGCAGTTCTTC. This gives the protein CASSLGRVRGTGGYNEQFF.

This clone showed up many times. The chain couples TRBV7-2 to TRBJ2-3; 11 bases line up with TRBD1. J was trimmed by 4 bases and V by 7 bases; bases with no gene match: 7. Germline V lookup: CDR1 SGHTA, CDR2 FQGNSA. The CDR3 spans 15 residues. The DNA for the CDR3 is TGTGCCAGCAAGCCGGGGGGACAGGGGGCAGATACGCAGTATTTT. This translates into CASKPGGQGADTQYF.

This clone was observed at least ten times. V gene TRBV12-3 or TRBV12-4 combines with J gene TRBJ1-3; D unresolved. CDR3 length equals 14 residues. Deletions cut 2 bases from V and 2 bases from J, with 7 bases between. In DNA form, the CDR3 reads TGTGCCAGCAGTTTAAGCCCGCCTGGAAACACCATATATTTT. Protein: CASSLSPPGNTIYF.

This clone has at least ten counts. The chain recombines TRBV6-1 with TRBJ2-3, with 9 positions matching TRBD1. The CDR3 runs to 19 residues. V dropped 0 bases and J dropped 5; count of bases not matched to a gene: 15. Germline lookup yields CDR1 MNHNS and CDR2 SASEGT. CDR3 coding DNA: TGTGCCAGCAGTGAAGCGTTCGGGACAGGGTCTGGAGGTAGAGATACGCAGTATTTT. Its translation is CASSEAFGTGSGGRDTQYF.

The rearrangement uses TRBV4-2 and TRBJ2-2; 11 nucleotides match TRBD2. Germline V lookup: CDR1 LGHNA, CDR2 YNFKEQ. V was pared by 9 bases and J by 2 bases, with 17 bases of the junction left unmatched. The CDR3 extends over 19 amino acids. CDR3 loop: CASTPLAGAILHNTGELFF. The CDR3 nucleotides are TGTGCCAGTACGCCACTAGCGGGAGCGATCCTTCATAACACCGGGGAGCTGTTTTTT.

Ten or more counts support this clone. The V call is TRBV7-2, the J call TRBJ2-3; 11 positions match TRBD2. Germline CDR1 SGHTA, CDR2 FQGNSA. The CDR3 has 14 amino acids. The trim removed 5 bases at V and 5 bases at J, leaving 3 bases unmatched. Here the CDR3 reads CASSRGLAEDTQYF. As DNA, the CDR3 is TGTGCCAGCAGCCGGGGACTAGCGGAAGATACGCAGTATTTT.

This clone has at least ten counts. The chain recombines TRBV10-1 with TRBJ2-1, with 7 bases fitting TRBD1. The CDR3 is 14 residues long. Germline lookup yields CDR1 WNHNN and CDR2 SYGVQD (reference sequence). J lost 8 bases, V lost 5 bases, and 9 bases had no gene match. The DNA for the CDR3 is TGCGCCAGCAGTCCCGGGACAGACCTCGATGAGCAGTTCTTC. This sequence encodes CASSPGTDLDEQFF.

This clone was detected many times. The sample carries other DNA sequences with the same CDR3. The J gene is TRBJ1-4, the V gene TRBV7-8; the match to TRBD1 covers 10 bases. This CDR3 region has 15 residues. The germline CDR1 and CDR2 sequences are SGHVS and FQNEAQ. V lost 5 bases and J lost 8; bases outside the gene matches: 8. CDR3 residues: CASSPRTGGEEKLFF. Here the CDR3 DNA reads TGTGCCAGCAGCCCCCGGACAGGGGGAGAGGAAAAACTGTTTTTT.

This clone was found many times. This chain uses TRBV28 with TRBJ1-4, with D unclear. Trimming cost V 4 bases and J 5 bases, with 14 bases left between them. Germline CDR1 reads MDHEN; CDR2 reads SYDVKM. This CDR3 has 15 amino acids. Here the CDR3 reads CASSSRSGRNEKLFF. CDR3 in DNA: TGTGCCAGCAGTTCAAGGTCGGGGAGAAATGAAAAACTGTTTTTT.

The table lists this clone with many counts. This chain connects TRBV12-3 or TRBV12-4 to TRBJ1-4; tentative D call: TRBD1 (5 bases). This CDR3 comprises 18 residues. Deletions cut 0 bases from V and 0 bases from J, with 14 bases between. The CDR3 loop is CASSLALRGGATNEKLFF. Here the CDR3 DNA reads TGTGCCAGCAGTTTAGCGCTAAGGGGTGGGGCAACTAATGAAAAACTGTTTTTT.

In this sample, this clone turned up many times. V gene TRBV9 combines with J gene TRBJ2-3; no firm D call. V was shortened by 0 bases and J by 0 bases, with 8 bases between the two germline ends. CDR1 is SGDLS and CDR2 is YYNGEE in the germline V gene. There are 15 residues in the CDR3. The CDR3 bases are TGTGCCAGCAGCGTAGCGACTGCTAGCACAGATACGCAGTATTTT. Residues: CASSVATASTDTQYF.

This clone was observed a few times. A read error may explain this, as a much larger clone is one base away. The genes are TRBV6-2 or TRBV6-3 and TRBJ1-2; tentatively, D is TRBD1 (6 bases). Looked up from germline, CDR1 is MNHEY and CDR2 is SVGEGT. Trimming cost V 8 bases and J 5 bases, with 18 bases left between them. The length of the CDR3 is 14 residues. The CDR3 nucleotides read TGTGCCAGCCGAGGGGACATTCGGGCATATGGCTACACCTTC. It yields the protein CASRGDIRAYGYTF.

The table lists this clone with many counts. This chain joins TRBV5-4 and TRBJ1-4; D is perhaps TRBD1 (5 bases). CDR3 length: 15 amino acids. Germline CDR1 and CDR2: SGHNT and YYREEE (reference sequence). V gave up 5 bases and J gave up 3 bases, with 14 bases separating them. Written as DNA, the CDR3 is TGTGCCAGCAGGGAGGGTCAGGGACCTAATGAAAAACTGTTTTTT. Encoded protein: CASREGQGPNEKLFF.

This clone was seen repeatedly, ten times or more. The V and J genes are TRBV11-1 and TRBJ1-5, with a tentative D call TRBD1 (6 bases). V was clipped by 0 bases and J by 0 bases, with 12 bases between them. Germline-derived CDR1 and CDR2 are SGHAT and FQDESV (reference sequence). This CDR3 has 17 residues. In DNA, the CDR3 is TGTGCCAGCAGCTTAGCGACGGGGGGACATAGCAATCAGCCCCAGCATTTT. It specifies CASSLATGGHSNQPQHF.

In its sample, this clone was seen many times. The chain recombines TRBV7-6 with TRBJ2-7; either TRBD1 or TRBD2 may fit D (5 bases each). Trimming removed 2 bases from V and 5 bases from J, with 16 bases in between. CDR1 SGHVS and CDR2 FNYEAQ come from the germline V gene. This CDR3 is 15 amino acids long. The CDR3 nucleotides are TGTGCCAGCAGCTTAATGAAGCCCGGGACGGACGAGCAGTACTTC. It translates to CASSLMKPGTDEQYF.

A remark on this clone: Compared with germline, one end of the junction differs, possibly owing to a read error. J is TRBJ1-2 and V is TRBV11-1; tentative D call: TRBD1 (6 bases). The CDR3 is 16 residues long. The germline V gene encodes CDR1 SGHAT and CDR2 FQDESV (reference sequence). CDR3 in DNA: TGTGCCAGCATCACAGGGAGGGAAAGGGGTAACTATTGCTACACCTTC. It yields the protein CASITGRERGNYCYTF.

This clone was detected only a few times. This may be a read error: a much more frequent sequence differs by one nucleotide. CDR3 sequence: CASSLNQPQHF. CDR3 DNA sequence: TGTGCCAGCAGTTTAAATCAGCCTCAGCATTTT. The chain employs TRBV6-5 and TRBJ1-5; the D is unclear. The CDR3 loop spans 11 amino acids. Germline V gene lookup returns CDR1 MNHEY and CDR2 SVGAGI.

This clone is categorized as medium-sized. Other DNA sequences of this sample code for an identical CDR3. This chain joins TRBV6-1 and TRBJ1-2; unclear D gene. Looked up from germline, CDR1 is MNHNS and CDR2 is SASEGT. Trimming pared 6 bases from V and 4 bases from J, leaving 6 bases between. The CDR3 has 11 residues. The CDR3 DNA sequence: TGTGCCAGCAGCTCCTCCTATGGCTACACCTTC. Its protein is CASSSSYGYTF.